This TCR beta chain is from a study of cytotoxic CD8 clonotypes in ibrutinib-treated CLL. Libraries were prepared by immunoSEQ multiplex PCR; TCRdb keeps only in-frame clonotypes and omits some of them. This repertoire shows some 92,000 clones, 70% to 80% found once; its top ten account for around 23%. Whole-study results and caveats: Few clonotypes were public, and these shrank or held steady under treatment.

As input for TCR beta libraries, about 2.2 micrograms of genomic DNA came from cryopreserved PBMCs. As concerns this clone: Antigen specificity is unknown.

The CDR3 is made up of 14 amino acids. The ends were cut back, 5 bases at V and 0 bases at J, with 11 bases in the middle. The V gene's germline CDR1 is SQVTM and CDR2 ANQGSEA. Sequencing was performed on PBMCs, taken after 24 months of ibrutinib treatment. This receptor was obtained from a human donor with chronic lymphocytic leukemia. This sequence joins TRBV29-1 and TRBJ1-3; D uncertain. The CDR3 loop is CSVSTGSSGNTIYF. The CDR3 coding sequence is TGCAGCGTTTCAACGGGGAGCTCTGGAAACACCATATATTTT.